The 21 T cell receptor beta chains below come from one sample, sequenced in a study of cytomegalovirus exposure and HLA in healthy donors listed by TCRdb under 2017. To prepare the library, the immunoSEQ multiplex PCR assay was applied. TCRdb stores this immuneACCESS table with in-frame sequences only. Part of the clones is absent; in the studies checked, under half of the shortfall reflects unresolved V genes, and no reason is known for the rest. A total of approximately 220,000 clones appear in this sample, roughly 88% of them only once. Clones ranked in the top ten supply 11% to 15% of the sample. Material: PBMCs. The source is a woman in her twenties or thirties in good health and CMV-seropositive.

The chain joins TRBV18 to TRBJ1-2, with TRBD1 matching over 7 bases. The CDR3 has 15 amino acids. Germline CDR1 KGHSH, CDR2 LQKENI. J was trimmed by 4 bases and V by 4 bases; bases with no gene match: 9. In nucleotides, the CDR3 is TGTGCCAGCTCACAAACGGGACAGCCCTCCTATGGCTACACCTTC. This translates into CASSQTGQPSYGYTF. The full variable domain, with the rest looked up from reference TRBV18 and TRBJ1-2, is NAGVMQNPRHLVRRRGQEARLRCSPMKGHSHVYWYRQLPEEGLKFMVYLQKENIIDESGMPKERFSAEFPKEGPSILRIQQVVRGDSAAYFCASSQTGQPSYGYTFGSGTRLTVV.

There are a few counts of this clone. DNA of the CDR3: TGTGCCAGCAGCCAAACCGGGACAGTACTCCCCACCTTC. Protein product: CASSQTGTVLPTF. This sequence joins TRBV7-9 and TRBJ1-2; the match to TRBD1 covers 7 bases. V lost 5 bases and J lost 13; bases outside the gene matches: 13. Germline V CDR1 and CDR2: SEHNR, FQNEAQ (reference sequence). The CDR3 extends over 13 amino acids.

In this sample, this clone turned up once. V gene TRBV7-9 combines with J gene TRBJ2-1; maybe TRBD1 (5 bases). The length of the CDR3 is 18 residues. V was pared by 3 bases and J by 6 bases, with 24 bases between. From germline, CDR1 is SEHNR and CDR2 FQNEAQ (reference sequence). The CDR3 nucleotides are TGTGCCAGCAGCTTGGGGTCAAGGGGCCCGTCTTCGGGCAATGAGCAGTTCTTC. Its protein is CASSLGSRGPSSGNEQFF.

In its sample, this clone was seen once. The chain recombines TRBV2 with TRBJ1-4, with D perhaps TRBD1 (6 bases). The V gene's germline CDR1 is SNHLY and CDR2 FYNNEI. The CDR3 totals 17 residues. V lost 6 bases, J lost 5 bases, and 22 bases lay in between. The CDR3 DNA sequence: TGTGCCAGCAGGGACCCTAGCCGACAGGAGGGGAATGAAAAACTGTTTTTT. Its translation: CASRDPSRQEGNEKLFF.

V usage is TRBV27 and J usage is TRBJ2-3; D may be TRBD1 (7 bases). CDR3 length equals 12 residues. Germline V gives CDR1 MNHEY, CDR2 SMNVEV (reference sequence). CDR3 coding DNA: TGTGCTTCAGCCCAGGGGGGAGATACGCAGTATTTT. Residues: CASAQGGDTQYF.

This clone was recorded only once. V is TRBV30 and J is TRBJ2-5, with 11 bases matching TRBD2. This CDR3 comprises 15 residues. V shed 0 bases and J 2 bases; nucleotides not matched to a gene: 2. CDR1 is GTSNPN and CDR2 is SVGIG in the germline V gene (reference sequence). Here the CDR3 DNA reads TGTGCCTGGAGTGTAGGGACTAGCGGACAAGAGACCCAGTACTTC. This codes for CAWSVGTSGQETQYF. The full variable domain, rest sourced from reference TRBV30 and TRBJ2-5, is SQTIHQWPATLVQPVGSPLSLECTVEGTSNPNLYWYRQAAGRGLQLLFYSVGIGQISSEVPQNLSASRPQDRQFILSSKKLLLSDSGFYLCAWSVGTSGQETQYFGPGTRLLVL.

The chain joins TRBV11-2 to TRBJ1-5; weak D call: TRBD1 (5 bases). The CDR3 is 15 residues long. V dropped 6 bases and J dropped 5 bases, with 17 bases sitting between them. Per the germline V gene, CDR1 is SGHAT and CDR2 is FQNNGV. The DNA of the CDR3 is TGTGCCAGCAGTCGGGACGCGGGCCTGTATCAGCCCCAGCATTTT. This codes for CASSRDAGLYQPQHF.

The chain links TRBV10-3 to TRBJ2-6; tentative D call: TRBD2 (6 bases). Looked up from germline, CDR1 is ENHRY and CDR2 is SYGVKD. This CDR3 is built from 15 residues. V was cut by 4 bases and J by 2 bases, with 9 bases left in between. CDR3 amino acids: CAISGGEAGANVLTF. Here the CDR3 DNA reads TGTGCCATCAGTGGGGGGGAAGCTGGGGCCAACGTCCTGACTTTC.

The chain has TRBV27 and TRBJ1-5, with D unclear. V gave up 5 bases and J gave up 8 bases, with 13 bases separating them. The CDR3 has 13 residues. In germline, CDR1 is MNHEY, CDR2 SMNVEV (reference sequence). The CDR3 loop reads CASSRKAVEPQHF. The CDR3 nucleotides are TGTGCCAGCAGTCGAAAAGCGGTCGAGCCCCAGCATTTT.

The chain employs TRBV7-9 and TRBJ2-7; TRBD2 aligns across 9 bases. CDR1 SEHNR and CDR2 FQNEAQ come from the germline V gene (reference sequence). CDR3 size: 15 residues. The V and J ends lost 1 base and 0 bases, in that order; junction bases with no gene match: 1. CDR3: CASSLEAGGSYEQYF. The CDR3 nucleotides read TGTGCCAGCAGCTTAGAAGCGGGAGGCTCCTACGAGCAGTACTTC.

The chain recombines TRBV6-1 with TRBJ2-5; unclear D gene. Trimming removed 2 bases at V and 2 bases at J, with 3 bases between. This CDR3 region has 12 residues. The germline V gene encodes CDR1 MNHNS and CDR2 SASEGT. The CDR3 region has the DNA TGTGCCAGCAGTGAACAGCAAGAGACCCAGTACTTC. The encoded protein is CASSEQQETQYF.

The J gene is TRBJ2-7, the V gene TRBV4-1; D is possibly TRBD1 (5 bases). The length of the CDR3 is 12 residues. The germline V and J ends were trimmed by 0 bases and 6 bases, with 6 bases remaining between them. Germline V gives CDR1 MGHRA, CDR2 YSYEKL. The CDR3, as DNA: TGCGCCAGCAGCCAAGAAAGGGGCGAGCAGTACTTC. This sequence encodes CASSQERGEQYF.

V is TRBV19 and J is TRBJ2-2, with D possibly matching TRBD1 (5 bases). Trimming stripped 6 bases from V and 1 base from J, with 18 bases between. Per germline, CDR1 LNHDA and CDR2 SQIVND (reference sequence). The CDR3 runs 17 residues. The DNA of the CDR3 is TGTGCCAGTAGCCCCATCCAGGGTAGAGGGAACACCGGGGAGCTGTTTTTT. Its protein is CASSPIQGRGNTGELFF. Full variable domain (missing parts from reference TRBV19 and TRBJ2-2): DGGITQSPKYLFRKEGQNVTLSCEQNLNHDAMYWYRQDPGQGLRLIYYSQIVNDFQKGDIAEGYSVSREKKESFPLTVTSAQKNPTAFYLCASSPIQGRGNTGELFFGEGSRLTVL.

V is TRBV6-1 and J is TRBJ2-3, with TRBD2 identical over 7 bases. Germline V gives CDR1 MNHNS, CDR2 SASEGT. V gave up 5 bases and J gave up 4 bases; unmatched junction bases: 9. This CDR3 has 15 residues. The CDR3 spells CASSRLAPEPDTQYF. The CDR3 DNA sequence: TGTGCCAGCAGTCGACTAGCACCCGAGCCAGATACGCAGTATTTT.

The V call is TRBV9, the J call TRBJ1-2; 7 bases are shared with TRBD1. Germline CDR1 is SGDLS and CDR2 is YYNGEE. The CDR3 is made up of 13 amino acids. V gave up 4 bases and J gave up 2 bases; unmatched junction bases: 2. CDR3 bases: TGTGCCAGCAGCACCAGGGGGAACTATGGCTACACCTTC. Translation gives CASSTRGNYGYTF.

The chain employs TRBV6-5 and TRBJ1-1, with TRBD1 as a possible D gene (5 bases). Germline V CDR1 and CDR2: MNHEY, SVGAGI. V gave up 2 bases and J gave up 3 bases, with 16 bases separating them. The CDR3 has 16 amino acids. CDR3 sequence reads: CASSYPSRGPDTEAFF. The CDR3 bases are TGTGCCAGCAGTTACCCCTCTAGGGGTCCAGACACTGAAGCTTTCTTT.

CDR3 nucleotide sequence: TGTGCCAGCAACCCAGGTGTTGCGAAAGAGACCCAGTACTTC. This codes for CASNPGVAKETQYF. This chain uses TRBV11-2 with TRBJ2-5; no clear D gene. Germline values: CDR1 SGHAT, CDR2 FQNNGV. CDR3 length: 14 amino acids. Trimming stripped 7 bases from V and 3 bases from J, with 15 bases between.

The chain recombines TRBV10-3 with TRBJ2-1; 7 nucleotides match TRBD2. The CDR3 length is 16 residues. The junction had 7 bases not matched to a gene; V was cut back by 5 bases and J by 0 bases. Germline loops: CDR1 ENHRY, CDR2 SYGVKD. The CDR3: CAISTELAASYNEQFF. In DNA, the CDR3 is TGTGCCATCAGTACCGAGCTAGCGGCCTCCTACAATGAGCAGTTCTTC.

The CDR3 DNA is TGTGCCTGGAGCGGGAGTACCTACGAGCAGTACTTC. Protein sequence: CAWSGSTYEQYF. This chain joins TRBV30 and TRBJ2-7, with D perhaps TRBD2 (6 bases). The CDR3 covers 12 residues. Germline V lookup: CDR1 GTSNPN, CDR2 SVGIG (reference sequence). Trimming took off 3 bases at V and 2 bases at J, with 8 bases between the two ends.

This chain joins TRBV6-6 and TRBJ2-1; 7 nucleotides agree with TRBD1. The CDR3 is 15 residues long. Losses at the gene ends were 5 bases for V and 5 bases for J; bases not matched to a gene: 9. CDR1 is MNHNY, CDR2 SVGAGI, per germline (reference sequence). Here the CDR3 DNA reads TGTGCCAGCAGTCCCCACCGGGACAGTCACAATGAGCAGTTCTTC. It translates to CASSPHRDSHNEQFF.

The chain employs TRBV10-1 and TRBJ2-7; D might be TRBD2 (6 bases). The CDR3 is 14 residues long. Trimming cost V 2 bases and J 0 bases, with 8 bases left between them. Germline V gene sequence: CDR1 WNHNN, CDR2 SYGVQD (reference sequence). CDR3 DNA sequence: TGCGCCAGCAGTGAGAAGCGGGTCTCCTACGAGCAGTACTTC. As protein: CASSEKRVSYEQYF.